These 6 T cell receptor beta chains originate from one sample sequenced in a study of T-cell memory formation after mild COVID-19. One entry per CDR3 protein, called by TCRdb with MiXCR from the 5' RACE reads. There are approximately 290,000 distinct CDR3 sequences in the sample; approximately 8% occur only once, and roughly 23% lies in the top ten. The sequenced sample was PBMCs or a T cell subset sorted from them (not recorded which). These receptor sequences come from a man younger than 35 who had mild COVID-19 (a few samples of this study predate the infection). Cell type and time point are not known.

This clonotype was seen a few times. The chain employs TRBV15 and TRBJ1-2; D is ambiguous. The V end lost 3 bases, the J end lost 5 bases, and 10 bases lay between the germline ends. The CDR3 runs to 13 residues. From germline, CDR1 is LNHNV and CDR2 YYDKDF (reference sequence). CDR3 region: CATSRGDNYGYTF. The CDR3 nucleotides are TGTGCCACCAGCAGGGGAGACAATTATGGCTACACCTTC.

J is TRBJ2-5 and V is TRBV24-1; D may be TRBD2 (5 bases). This CDR3 comprises 13 residues. Germline CDR1 KGHDR, CDR2 SFDVKD. The V end lost 5 bases, the J end lost 2 bases, and 8 bases lay between the germline ends. CDR3 in amino acids: CATSAGNQETQYF. DNA for the CDR3: TGTGCCACCAGTGCCGGGAATCAAGAGACCCAGTACTTC.

This clonotype was observed a few times. This chain links TRBV4-3 with TRBJ2-5; 7 bases align to TRBD2. CDR1 LGHNA and CDR2 YSLEER come from the germline V gene. Trimming took 1 base from V and 3 from J; bases not matched to a gene: 2. The CDR3 loop spans 14 amino acids. The CDR3 reads CASSQAGLEETQYF. DNA of the CDR3: TGCGCCAGCAGCCAAGCAGGACTAGAAGAGACCCAGTACTTC.

The chain has TRBV6-6 and TRBJ1-5; possibly TRBD1 for D (6 bases). From germline, CDR1 is MNHNY and CDR2 SVGAGI (reference sequence). The V end lost 6 bases, the J end lost 4 bases, and 19 bases lay between the germline ends. The CDR3 contains 16 residues. CDR3 amino acids: CASSTGHRDRNQPQHF. The DNA for the CDR3 is TGTGCCAGCAGCACAGGTCACAGGGACCGGAATCAGCCCCAGCATTTT.

The table lists this clonotype with a few counts. The chain couples TRBV19 to TRBJ1-5, with 11 bases lining up with TRBD1. J gave up 9 bases and V 7 bases, and 17 bases lay outside the gene matches. The length of the CDR3 is 17 residues. CDR1 is LNHDA and CDR2 is SQIVND in the germline V gene (reference sequence). In DNA form, the CDR3 reads TGTGCCAGTAATCAGGGACAGGGGGTGCGTTCGGGATGGCCCCAGCATTTT. Encoded protein: CASNQGQGVRSGWPQHF.

This clonotype was picked up a small number of times. The chain recombines TRBV19 with TRBJ1-5, with 7 bases fitting TRBD1. The CDR3 contains 14 residues. Germline V gene sequence: CDR1 LNHDA, CDR2 SQIVND (reference sequence). J was trimmed by 4 bases and V by 5 bases; bases with no gene match: 5. The CDR3 loop is CASSLLQGNQPQHF. Written as DNA, the CDR3 is TGTGCCAGTAGTTTACTACAGGGGAATCAGCCCCAGCATTTT.